A selection of T cell receptor beta chains follows, all from one sample in a study of blood T cells in healthy people across ages. Each CDR3 protein is one row after TCRdb ran MiXCR on the 5' RACE reads. Here the sample spans under 800,000 distinct CDR3 sequences, around 21% being singletons. The source material was blood. The receptors derive from a man between 65 and 85 years old in good health. CDR3s include the opening cysteine and the closing phenylalanine or tryptophan. The D gene is left open where the match is weak. Clone size is given for some rows only: seen once, a few or many times, or a class if the clone is expanded.

TGCGCCAGCAGCTTGGGACAGGAGTGGATGGCTTTCTTT CASSLGQEWMAFF TRBJ1-1 - TRBV5-1 13 -
TGTGCCAGCAGTTTGGGACAGGGGACTTTAGAGACCCAGTACTTC CASSLGQGTLETQYF TRBJ2-5 TRBD1 TRBV27 15 few
TGTGCCATCAGTCATATGGACGAAGGTGAGCAGTTCTTC CAISHMDEGEQFF TRBJ2-1 - TRBV10-3 13 -
TGTGCCAGCAGTAGTCCGTCTTCCTACGAGCAGTACTTC CASSSPSSYEQYF TRBJ2-7 - TRBV27 13 -
TGTGCCAGCAGTTACGGGCGGATTAGCACAGATACGCAGTATTTT CASSYGRISTDTQYF TRBJ2-3 - TRBV6-5 15 many
TGCAGTGCTAGAGTCGAAGGGACCGAGACCCAGTACTTC CSARVEGTETQYF TRBJ2-5 - TRBV20-1 13 few
TGTGCCAGCAGCTCCGAGCGGAGGTACACCGGGGAGCTGTTTTTT CASSSERRYTGELFF TRBJ2-2 - TRBV7-2 15 -
TGTGCCACCAGCAGAGGAACCGGGACTAGCGGCTACAATGAGCAGTTCTTC CATSRGTGTSGYNEQFF TRBJ2-1 TRBD2 TRBV15 17 many
TGCAGTGTCAGCGGGAGATCCAAAAACATTCAGTACTTC CSVSGRSKNIQYF TRBJ2-4 TRBD2 TRBV20-1 13 -
TGTGCCAGTGGAGGACCCTTACACACCGGGGAGCTGTTTTTT CASGGPLHTGELFF TRBJ2-2 - TRBV6-5 14 -
TGCAGCGTTGGTACTGGGGGCCCCTACGAGCAGTACTTC CSVGTGGPYEQYF TRBJ2-7 - TRBV29-1 13 few
TGTGCCAGCAGTTACTCGGAGGGCCGGACGGATACGCAGTATTTT CASSYSEGRTDTQYF TRBJ2-3 - TRBV6-2/TRBV6-3 15 few
TGTGCCAGCAGCGAGACAGGGGGCGCGTACTATGGCTACACCTTC CASSETGGAYYGYTF TRBJ1-2 TRBD1 TRBV12-3/TRBV12-4 15 -
TGCAGTGCTAGAGATCAGCGGGAGCCCTACAATGAGCAGTTCTTC CSARDQREPYNEQFF TRBJ2-1 TRBD2 TRBV20-1 15 few
TGTGCCAGCAGTTCCGAGTTTACACTGGGTGAAGCTTTCTTT CASSSEFTLGEAFF TRBJ1-1 - TRBV27 14 -
TGTGCCAGCACCGTCGGACAGGGGGGATTGGAGACCCAGTACTTC CASTVGQGGLETQYF TRBJ2-5 TRBD1 TRBV12-3/TRBV12-4 15 once
TGCAGTGCTAGGGTAGCGGTGGAGACCCAGTACTTC CSARVAVETQYF TRBJ2-5 - TRBV20-1 12 few
TGTGCCGGACAGGGGAGATCGTTGGAGACCCAGTACTTC CAGQGRSLETQYF TRBJ2-5 TRBD1 TRBV11-1 13 -
TGTGCCAGTCAAACAGGGGGCCTGTACGAGCAGTACTTC CASQTGGLYEQYF TRBJ2-7 TRBD1 TRBV12-3/TRBV12-4 13 -
TGTGCCAGCGCCTCCGGGACCGAAGAGACCCAGTACTTC CASASGTEETQYF TRBJ2-5 - TRBV28 13 -
TGTGCCACCAGTGGTGCATACACCGGGGAGCTGTTTTTT CATSGAYTGELFF TRBJ2-2 - TRBV24-1 13 few
TGTGCCAGCAGCCAAGTGGCTAACTACGAGCAGTACTTC CASSQVANYEQYF TRBJ2-7 - TRBV3-1 13 -
TGCAGCGCCCTGACAGACAACCAAGAGACCCAGTACTTC CSALTDNQETQYF TRBJ2-5 - TRBV29-1 13 -
TGTGCCAGCAGCTTAGTTTCTAGCGGGAGCTATGAGCAGTTCTTC CASSLVSSGSYEQFF TRBJ2-1 TRBD2 TRBV7-2 15 -
TGTGCCAGCGGACAGGGTATCCACGAGCAGTACTTC CASGQGIHEQYF TRBJ2-7 TRBD1 TRBV6-5 12 -
TGTGCCAGCAGTTTGGGGCCAGGGTTCTACGAGCAGTACTTC CASSLGPGFYEQYF TRBJ2-7 - TRBV27 14 -
TGTGCCAGCAGTCAGACAGATTCACCCCTCCACTTT CASSQTDSPLHF TRBJ1-6 - TRBV28 12 few
TGCAGTGCTAGAGATCGGCTCCTCGGTGGTGGGAGGGCGATTGAGCAGTTCTTC CSARDRLLGGGRAIEQFF TRBJ2-1 TRBD2 TRBV20-1 18 many
TGTGCCAGCAGTGCCACAACGGGAATCACTGAAGCTTTCTTT CASSATTGITEAFF TRBJ1-1 - TRBV2 14 few
TGCAGTGCTAGACAGGCGGGGAACTATGGCTACACCTTC CSARQAGNYGYTF TRBJ1-2 - TRBV20-1 13 -
TGTGCCAGCAGTTTGGACGGACTAGCGGGCTCCTACAATGAGCAGTTCTTC CASSLDGLAGSYNEQFF TRBJ2-1 TRBD2 TRBV12-3/TRBV12-4 17 -
TGTGCCAGCGGATCAAGACCGAGTAGTACTGAAGCTTTCTTT CASGSRPSSTEAFF TRBJ1-1 - TRBV9 14 few
TGCAGCGTTGGCGCTGTGGGACAGCAGTACTTC CSVGAVGQQYF TRBJ2-7 - TRBV29-1 11 many
TGCAGCGTTGAAGACCGCTTCGCCGAGCAGTACTTC CSVEDRFAEQYF TRBJ2-7 - TRBV29-1 12 many
TGTGCCAGCAGTTTATGGCCCCCTAGCGGGGGCCTGTGGGAGACCCAGTACTTC CASSLWPPSGGLWETQYF TRBJ2-5 TRBD2 TRBV27 18 -
TGTGCCAGCTCAACTCTAGCGGGAGAAAGAGGTTCCTACGAGCAGTACTTC CASSTLAGERGSYEQYF TRBJ2-7 TRBD2 TRBV18 17 -
TGCAGCGGGTATGACAGGATTGGGACAGATACGCAGTATTTT CSGYDRIGTDTQYF TRBJ2-3 - TRBV29-1 14 -
TGTGCCAGCAGTGTGGGGGTAGCGGGAACCGGGGAGCTGTTTTTT CASSVGVAGTGELFF TRBJ2-2 TRBD2 TRBV12-3/TRBV12-4 15 few
TGTGCCACCAGTGACCCCGGGACAGAGGGGGAGACCCAGTACTTC CATSDPGTEGETQYF TRBJ2-5 TRBD1 TRBV24-1 15 -
TGCAGTGCTAGAGATCTGGGAGCGAACACCGGGGAGCTGTTTTTT CSARDLGANTGELFF TRBJ2-2 - TRBV20-1 15 few
TGTGCCAGCAGCTTAATTTACAATGAGCAGTTCTTC CASSLIYNEQFF TRBJ2-1 - TRBV7-2 12 few
TGTGCCAGCAGCCCACGACCACCGGGACTTCGCACAGATACGCAGTATTTT CASSPRPPGLRTDTQYF TRBJ2-3 - TRBV9 17 few
TGTGCCAGCAGCCCGCAACTAGCGGAAAAAAATGAGCAGTTCTTC CASSPQLAEKNEQFF TRBJ2-1 TRBD2 TRBV7-6 15 -
TGTGCCAGCGGACAGGGTAGAAGATATCAGCCCCAGCATTTT CASGQGRRYQPQHF TRBJ1-5 TRBD1 TRBV6-2/TRBV6-3 14 -
TGTGCCAGCAGCCAAGGGGGGTCAGCCCACAATGAGCAGTTCTTC CASSQGGSAHNEQFF TRBJ2-1 - TRBV3-1 15 few
TGCAGCGCCACGACAGGGAGCTCCTACGAGCAGTACTTC CSATTGSSYEQYF TRBJ2-7 TRBD1 TRBV29-1 13 few
TGCGCCAGCAGCTACCTACAGGCGAACTCTGAAGCTTTCTTT CASSYLQANSEAFF TRBJ1-1 - TRBV5-1 14 few
TGTGCCAGCAGTTCTTTAGCGGGAGAACGGGTAGATGAGCAGTTCTTC CASSSLAGERVDEQFF TRBJ2-1 TRBD2 TRBV6-2/TRBV6-3 16 few
TGCAGTGCTAGCTCCGGGACAGGGGGCGGGTACGAGCAGTACTTC CSASSGTGGGYEQYF TRBJ2-7 TRBD1 TRBV20-1 15 -
TGTGCCAGCAGTTACCCCAATGAGCAGTTCTTC CASSYPNEQFF TRBJ2-1 - TRBV6-6 11 few
TGCAGTGCTAGAGGACTAGCGGGAACTCGGCAAGAGACCCAGTACTTC CSARGLAGTRQETQYF TRBJ2-5 TRBD2 TRBV20-1 16 -
TGCGCCAGCAGCTTGGGGGGATCTTTTCAAGAGACCCAGTACTTC CASSLGGSFQETQYF TRBJ2-5 - TRBV5-1 15 -
TGTGCCAGCAGTGGGCAGCGGGGCGGGGAGCTGTTTTTT CASSGQRGGELFF TRBJ2-2 TRBD2 TRBV2 13 few
TGTGCCAGCAGCCAAGATTTTGACTCTGGCTACACCTTC CASSQDFDSGYTF TRBJ1-2 - TRBV3-1 13 -